Listed below are T cell receptor beta chains from one sample, sequenced in a study of human T cells and chemical hapten exposure. TCRdb recomputed calls from the RACE reads with MiXCR, one row per CDR3 protein. The sample holds about 54,000 distinct CDR3 sequences; about 10% are singletons and the top ten take approximately 1.8%. The material was whole blood, obtained in connection with sensitization to the hapten diphenylcyclopropenone (DPC). These receptors were taken from a woman between 45 and 65 years old with alopecia areata. Some clones in this sample may be carry-over from other donors' samples. CDR3s include the opening cysteine and the closing phenylalanine or tryptophan. The D gene is left open where the match is weak. Only part of the rows carry a size: once, few, many, or a class if the clone is expanded.

D gene: TRBD2; J gene: TRBJ2-3; clone size: few; V gene: TRBV12-3/TRBV12-4; CDR3 protein: CASSFERGRGTDTQYF; CDR3 DNA: TGTGCCAGCAGTTTCGAACGCGGGAGGGGCACAGATACGCAGTATTTT
D gene: TRBD2; J gene: TRBJ2-7; clone size: NA; V gene: TRBV28; CDR3 protein: CASSAGIAYRTSGPPSYEQYF; CDR3 DNA: TGTGCCAGCAGCGCCGGAATCGCCTATAGGACTAGCGGGCCCCCTTCCTACGAGCAGTACTTC
D gene: TRBD1; J gene: TRBJ1-1; clone size: many; V gene: TRBV18; CDR3 protein: CASSPGTGYTEAFF; CDR3 DNA: TGTGCCAGCTCACCCGGGACAGGGTACACTGAAGCTTTCTTT
D gene: TRBD1; J gene: TRBJ1-1; clone size: few; V gene: TRBV11-2; CDR3 protein: CASSLGRQGNTEAFF; CDR3 DNA: TGTGCCAGCAGCTTAGGAAGACAGGGGAACACTGAAGCTTTCTTT
D gene: NA; J gene: TRBJ2-7; clone size: NA; V gene: TRBV20-1; CDR3 protein: CSASNSLTDNEQYF; CDR3 DNA: TGCAGTGCTTCCAACTCCTTGACAGACAACGAGCAGTACTTC
D gene: NA; J gene: TRBJ2-7; clone size: NA; V gene: TRBV28; CDR3 protein: CAVGKTYEQYF; CDR3 DNA: TGTGCAGTGGGGAAGACCTACGAGCAGTACTTC
D gene: NA; J gene: TRBJ1-1; clone size: few; V gene: TRBV5-1; CDR3 protein: CASSQGRSMNTEAFF; CDR3 DNA: TGCGCCAGCAGCCAGGGACGTTCCATGAACACTGAAGCTTTCTTT
D gene: NA; J gene: TRBJ1-1; clone size: few; V gene: TRBV5-1; CDR3 protein: CASGTVENTEAFF; CDR3 DNA: TGCGCCAGCGGAACAGTGGAGAACACTGAAGCTTTCTTT
D gene: NA; J gene: TRBJ1-4; clone size: many; V gene: TRBV6-1; CDR3 protein: CASSEIGAANEKLFF; CDR3 DNA: TGTGCCAGCAGTGAAATAGGGGCTGCGAATGAAAAACTGTTTTTT
D gene: TRBD1; J gene: TRBJ2-7; clone size: few; V gene: TRBV10-1; CDR3 protein: CASSASGTELYF; CDR3 DNA: TGCGCCAGCAGTGCCTCCGGGACAGAATTGTACTTC
D gene: TRBD1; J gene: TRBJ2-2; clone size: NA; V gene: TRBV24-1; CDR3 protein: CATSVRGHLNTGELFF; CDR3 DNA: TGTGCCACCAGTGTAAGGGGGCACCTTAACACCGGGGAGCTGTTTTTT
D gene: TRBD1; J gene: TRBJ2-7; clone size: NA; V gene: TRBV19; CDR3 protein: CASTEDRESYEQYF; CDR3 DNA: TGTGCCAGTACCGAAGACAGGGAATCCTACGAGCAGTACTTC
D gene: TRBD2; J gene: TRBJ2-5; clone size: few; V gene: TRBV24-1; CDR3 protein: CATSEGGVETQYF; CDR3 DNA: TGTGCCACCAGCGAGGGAGGGGTAGAGACCCAGTACTTC
D gene: TRBD1; J gene: TRBJ1-3; clone size: many; V gene: TRBV14; CDR3 protein: CASSQVLGQGHGNTIYF; CDR3 DNA: TGTGCCAGCAGCCAAGTGCTGGGACAGGGCCACGGGAACACCATATATTTT
D gene: NA; J gene: TRBJ2-7; clone size: NA; V gene: TRBV6-5; CDR3 protein: CASSHRQLGYEQYF; CDR3 DNA: TGTGCCAGCAGCCACCGCCAACTTGGCTACGAGCAGTACTTC
D gene: NA; J gene: TRBJ1-5; clone size: few; V gene: TRBV18; CDR3 protein: CASSPNSLRRGSQHF; CDR3 DNA: TGTGCCAGCTCACCTAACAGCCTCCGTCGGGGGTCCCAGCATTTT
D gene: NA; J gene: TRBJ1-2; clone size: NA; V gene: TRBV5-1; CDR3 protein: CASSLGVEGRGYTF; CDR3 DNA: TGCGCCAGCAGCTTGGGGGTCGAGGGAAGAGGCTACACCTTC
D gene: NA; J gene: TRBJ1-1; clone size: NA; V gene: TRBV6-5; CDR3 protein: CASSYGQGYTEAFF; CDR3 DNA: TGTGCCAGCAGTTACGGGCAGGGATATACTGAAGCTTTCTTT
D gene: TRBD2; J gene: TRBJ2-1; clone size: few; V gene: TRBV12-3/TRBV12-4; CDR3 protein: CASSFSPLAGEPNEQFF; CDR3 DNA: TGTGCCAGCAGTTTTTCTCCCCTAGCGGGAGAACCCAATGAGCAGTTCTTC
D gene: NA; J gene: TRBJ1-2; clone size: few; V gene: TRBV18; CDR3 protein: CASSPLSGDGYTF; CDR3 DNA: TGTGCCAGCTCCCCATTGTCGGGGGATGGCTACACCTTC
D gene: TRBD1; J gene: TRBJ2-7; clone size: NA; V gene: TRBV20-1; CDR3 protein: CSASAGTGGYEQYF; CDR3 DNA: TGCAGTGCTAGTGCCGGGACAGGGGGCTACGAGCAGTACTTC
D gene: NA; J gene: TRBJ1-2; clone size: NA; V gene: TRBV20-1; CDR3 protein: CSATDLTYGYTF; CDR3 DNA: TGCAGTGCTACCGACCTAACCTATGGCTACACCTTC
D gene: NA; J gene: TRBJ2-7; clone size: NA; V gene: TRBV10-3; CDR3 protein: CAISEGGNDEQYF; CDR3 DNA: TGTGCCATCAGTGAGGGAGGGAACGACGAGCAGTACTTC
D gene: NA; J gene: TRBJ1-2; clone size: many; V gene: TRBV20-1; CDR3 protein: CSASDRNYGYTF; CDR3 DNA: TGCAGTGCTAGCGACAGAAACTATGGCTACACCTTC
D gene: NA; J gene: TRBJ2-2; clone size: few; V gene: TRBV5-1; CDR3 protein: CASSPVTGPPGELFF; CDR3 DNA: TGCGCCAGCAGCCCCGTGACAGGTCCTCCCGGGGAGCTGTTTTTT
D gene: TRBD1; J gene: TRBJ1-1; clone size: NA; V gene: TRBV28; CDR3 protein: CASSWTGRITEAFF; CDR3 DNA: TGTGCCAGCAGCTGGACAGGGCGAATCACTGAAGCTTTCTTT
D gene: NA; J gene: TRBJ2-3; clone size: NA; V gene: TRBV5-1; CDR3 protein: CASSFTLGGDTQYF; CDR3 DNA: TGCGCCAGCAGCTTCACACTAGGGGGGGATACGCAGTATTTT
D gene: NA; J gene: TRBJ2-3; clone size: NA; V gene: TRBV12-3/TRBV12-4; CDR3 protein: CASSLDTDTQYF; CDR3 DNA: TGTGCCAGCAGTTTAGATACAGATACGCAGTATTTT
D gene: NA; J gene: TRBJ2-2; clone size: few; V gene: TRBV5-1; CDR3 protein: CASSLTQSGTGELFF; CDR3 DNA: TGCGCCAGCAGCTTGACCCAATCGGGCACCGGGGAGCTGTTTTTT
D gene: NA; J gene: TRBJ1-2; clone size: many; V gene: TRBV12-3/TRBV12-4; CDR3 protein: CASSLGNGYTF; CDR3 DNA: TGTGCCAGCAGTTTAGGGAATGGCTACACCTTC